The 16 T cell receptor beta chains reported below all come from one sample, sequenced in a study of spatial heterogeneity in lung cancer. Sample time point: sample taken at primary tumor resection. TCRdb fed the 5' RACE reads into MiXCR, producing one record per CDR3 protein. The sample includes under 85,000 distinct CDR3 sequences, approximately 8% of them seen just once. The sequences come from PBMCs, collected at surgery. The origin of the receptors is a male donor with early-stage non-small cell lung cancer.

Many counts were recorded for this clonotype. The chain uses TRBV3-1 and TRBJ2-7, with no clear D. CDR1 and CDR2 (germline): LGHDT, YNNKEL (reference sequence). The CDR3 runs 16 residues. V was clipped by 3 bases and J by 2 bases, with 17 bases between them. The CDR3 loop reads CASSHELGPTAYEQYF. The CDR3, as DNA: TGTGCCAGCAGCCACGAACTTGGCCCTACGGCCTACGAGCAGTACTTC.

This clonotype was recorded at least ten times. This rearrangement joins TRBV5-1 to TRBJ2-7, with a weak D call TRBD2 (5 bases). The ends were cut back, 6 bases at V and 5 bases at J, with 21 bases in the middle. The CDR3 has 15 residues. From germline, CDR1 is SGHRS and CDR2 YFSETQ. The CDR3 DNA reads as TGCGCCAGCAACCTACTAGTAGGAGCCACCGACGAGCAGTACTTC. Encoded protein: CASNLLVGATDEQYF.

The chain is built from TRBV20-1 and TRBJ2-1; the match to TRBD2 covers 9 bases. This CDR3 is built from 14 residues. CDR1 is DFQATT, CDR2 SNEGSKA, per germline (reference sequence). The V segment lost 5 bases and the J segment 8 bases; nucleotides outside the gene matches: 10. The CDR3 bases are TGCAGTGCTTACGGGACTAGCTACCGCGATGAGCAGTTCTTC. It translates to CSAYGTSYRDEQFF.

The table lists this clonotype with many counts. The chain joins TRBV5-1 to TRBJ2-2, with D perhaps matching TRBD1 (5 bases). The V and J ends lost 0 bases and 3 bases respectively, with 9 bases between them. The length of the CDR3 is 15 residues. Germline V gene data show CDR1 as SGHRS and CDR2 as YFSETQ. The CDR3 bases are TGCGCCAGCAGCTTGGCGCAACAGGACACCGGGGAGCTGTTTTTT. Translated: CASSLAQQDTGELFF.

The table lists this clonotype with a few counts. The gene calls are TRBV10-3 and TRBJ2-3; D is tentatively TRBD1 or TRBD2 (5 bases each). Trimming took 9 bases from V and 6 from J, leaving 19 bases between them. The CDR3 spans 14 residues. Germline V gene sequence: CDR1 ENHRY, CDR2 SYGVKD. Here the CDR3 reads CAICRDAKRDTQYF. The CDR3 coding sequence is TGTGCCATTTGCCGGGACGCCAAGCGCGATACGCAGTATTTT.

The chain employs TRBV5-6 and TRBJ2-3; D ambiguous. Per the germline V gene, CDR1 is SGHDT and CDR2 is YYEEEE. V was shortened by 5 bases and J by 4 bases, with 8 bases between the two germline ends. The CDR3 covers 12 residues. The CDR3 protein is CASSGVSDTQYF. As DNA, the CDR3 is TGTGCCAGCAGTGGCGTCTCAGATACGCAGTATTTT.

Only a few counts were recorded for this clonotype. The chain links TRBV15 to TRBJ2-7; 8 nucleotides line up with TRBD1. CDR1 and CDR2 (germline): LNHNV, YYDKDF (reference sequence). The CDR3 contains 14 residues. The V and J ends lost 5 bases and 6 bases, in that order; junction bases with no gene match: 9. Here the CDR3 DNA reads TGTGCCACCAGCCGGTACGGGACAGGTGGCGAGCAGTACTTC. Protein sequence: CATSRYGTGGEQYF.

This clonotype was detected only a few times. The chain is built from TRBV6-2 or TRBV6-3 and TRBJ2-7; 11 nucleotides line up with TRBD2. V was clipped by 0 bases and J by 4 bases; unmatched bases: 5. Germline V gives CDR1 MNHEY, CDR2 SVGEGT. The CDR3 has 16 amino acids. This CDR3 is CASSYSRTSGQYEQYF. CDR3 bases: TGTGCCAGCAGTTACTCGCGGACTAGCGGGCAATACGAGCAGTACTTC.

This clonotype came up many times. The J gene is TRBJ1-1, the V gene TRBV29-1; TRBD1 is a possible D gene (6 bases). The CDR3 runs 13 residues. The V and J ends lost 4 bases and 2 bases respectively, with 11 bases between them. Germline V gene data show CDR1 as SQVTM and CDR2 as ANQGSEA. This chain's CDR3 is CSVARTANTEAFF. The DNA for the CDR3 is TGCAGCGTTGCCCGGACAGCTAACACTGAAGCTTTCTTT.

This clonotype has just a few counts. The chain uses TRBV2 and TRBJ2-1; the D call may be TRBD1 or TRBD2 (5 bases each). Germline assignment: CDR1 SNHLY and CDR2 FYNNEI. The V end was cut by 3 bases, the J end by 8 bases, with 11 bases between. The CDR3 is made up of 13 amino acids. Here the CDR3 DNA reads TGTGCCAGCAGTGAGTTTCGGGGCGATGAGCAGTTCTTC. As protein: CASSEFRGDEQFF.

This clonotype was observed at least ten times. The CDR3 nucleotides read TGTGCCATCAGTGAGTCGCATAGTGGGAACTATGGCTACACCTTC. This encodes CAISESHSGNYGYTF. The V gene is TRBV10-3, the J gene TRBJ1-2; D is unresolved. The CDR3 runs to 15 residues. The V gene lost 0 bases and the J gene lost 2 bases, with 10 bases spanning the gap. The germline V gene has CDR1 ENHRY and CDR2 SYGVKD.

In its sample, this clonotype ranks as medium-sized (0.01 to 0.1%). The CDR3 bases are TGTGCCAGCAAGAAAAGAGACACTGAAGCTTTCTTT. It codes for CASKKRDTEAFF. The chain has TRBV11-1 and TRBJ1-1; D remains ambiguous. CDR3 length: 12 amino acids. Germline V gene lookup returns CDR1 SGHAT and CDR2 FQDESV (reference sequence). The V gene lost 7 bases and the J gene lost 3 bases, with 9 bases spanning the gap.

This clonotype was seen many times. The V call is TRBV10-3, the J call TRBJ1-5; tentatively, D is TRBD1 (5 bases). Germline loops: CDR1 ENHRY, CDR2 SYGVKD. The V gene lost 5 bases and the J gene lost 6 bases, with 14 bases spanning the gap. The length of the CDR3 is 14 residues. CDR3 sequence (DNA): TGTGCCATCAGTCCTCAGGGAGGCGGTCAGCCCCAGCATTTT. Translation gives CAISPQGGGQPQHF.

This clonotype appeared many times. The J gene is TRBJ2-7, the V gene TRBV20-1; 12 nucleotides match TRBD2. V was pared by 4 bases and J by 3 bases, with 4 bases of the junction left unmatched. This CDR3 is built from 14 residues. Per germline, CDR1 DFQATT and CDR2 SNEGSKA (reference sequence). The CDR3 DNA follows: TGCAGTGCTATTAAGACTAGCGGGAGCTACGAGCAGTACTTC. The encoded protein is CSAIKTSGSYEQYF.

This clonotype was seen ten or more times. CDR3 sequence: CASSLDYWDRDTLNYGYTF. The CDR3 DNA sequence: TGTGCCAGCAGCTTAGATTATTGGGACAGAGACACCTTAAACTATGGCTACACCTTC. The V call is TRBV7-9, the J call TRBJ1-2; 7 nucleotides align to TRBD1. The J segment lost 2 bases and the V segment lost 1 base, leaving 16 bases of the junction unmatched. Per the germline V gene, CDR1 is SEHNR and CDR2 is FQNEAQ (reference sequence). The CDR3 has 19 residues. Variable domain in full (rest from reference TRBV7-9 and TRBJ1-2): DTGVSQNPRHKITKRGQNVTFRCDPISEHNRLYWYRQTLGQGPEFLTYFQNEAQLEKSRLLSDRFSAERPKGSFSTLEIQRTEQGDSAMYLCASSLDYWDRDTLNYGYTFGSGTRLTVV.

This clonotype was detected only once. The DNA for the CDR3 is TGTGCCAGCAGCTTAGGACAGGTGAACACCGGGGAGCTGTTTTTT. Amino acid sequence: CASSLGQVNTGELFF. This chain joins TRBV7-4 and TRBJ2-2; TRBD1 might be the D (6 bases). CDR3 size: 15 residues. V was clipped by 1 base and J by 1 base, with 7 bases between them. Looked up from germline, CDR1 is SGHVT and CDR2 is SQSDAQ. Supplemented by reference TRBV7-4 and TRBJ2-2, the full variable domain reads GAGVSQSPRYKVAKRGRDVALRCDSISGHVTLYWYRQTLGQGSEVLTYSQSDAQRDKSGRPSGRFSAERPERSVSTLKIQRTEQGDSAVYLCASSLGQVNTGELFFGEGSRLTVL.